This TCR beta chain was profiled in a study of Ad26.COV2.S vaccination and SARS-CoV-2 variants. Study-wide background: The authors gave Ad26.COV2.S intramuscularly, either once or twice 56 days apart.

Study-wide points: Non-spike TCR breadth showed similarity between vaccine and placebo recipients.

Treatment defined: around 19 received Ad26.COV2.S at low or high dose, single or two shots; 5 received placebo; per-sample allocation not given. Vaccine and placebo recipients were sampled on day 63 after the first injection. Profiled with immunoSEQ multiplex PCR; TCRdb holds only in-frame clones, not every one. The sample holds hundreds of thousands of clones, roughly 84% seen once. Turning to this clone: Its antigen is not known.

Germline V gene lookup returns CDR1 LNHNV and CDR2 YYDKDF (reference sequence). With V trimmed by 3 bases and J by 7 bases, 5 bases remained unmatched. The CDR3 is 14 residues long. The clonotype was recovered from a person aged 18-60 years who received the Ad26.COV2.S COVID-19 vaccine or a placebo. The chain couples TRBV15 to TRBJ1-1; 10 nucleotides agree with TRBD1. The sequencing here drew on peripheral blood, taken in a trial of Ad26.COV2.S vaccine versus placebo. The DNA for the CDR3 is TGTGCCACCAGCAGGACAGGGGGCAGGGATGAAGCTTTCTTT. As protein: CATSRTGGRDEAFF.